The rows below give T cell receptor beta chains drawn from one sample of a study of T cell responses to AZD1222 COVID-19 vaccine. Generated by immunoSEQ multiplex PCR, the TCRdb table keeps only in-frame clones and is missing some. This table holds about 120,000 clones, approximately 91% found once. This material consisted of peripheral blood, taken on day 0 of AZD1222 vaccination. The receptors derive from an adult in good health. Both conserved end residues are part of each CDR3. Each record gives: J gene, D gene, V gene, clone size, CDR3 DNA, CDR3 protein. The D gene is left open where the match is weak. Part of the rows lack a size; the others show once, few, many or a class for expanded clones.

TRBJ2-7 | . | TRBV30 | . | TGTGCCTGGACGGGGGAGTTCGGCTCCTACGAGCAGTACTTC | CAWTGEFGSYEQYF
TRBJ1-3 | . | TRBV3-1/TRBV3-2 | . | TGTGCCAGCAGCCAAGATGCACCAGGGCCCGGGTCTGGAAACACCATATATTTT | CASSQDAPGPGSGNTIYF
TRBJ1-3 | . | TRBV24-1 | . | TGTGCCACCAGAGGAAACTCTGGAAACACCATATATTTT | CATRGNSGNTIYF
TRBJ1-5 | . | TRBV19 | . | TGTGCCAGCCACCCCCCCCAGGGAAGCAATCAGCCCCAGCATTTT | CASHPPQGSNQPQHF
TRBJ1-6 | . | TRBV5-1 | . | TGCGCCAGCAGCTTGACTGACAATTCACCCCTCCACTTT | CASSLTDNSPLHF
TRBJ2-3 | TRBD1 | TRBV18 | few | TGTGCCAGCTCACCAGGACAGGGGGTCACAGATACGCAGTATTTT | CASSPGQGVTDTQYF
TRBJ1-6 | TRBD1 | TRBV30 | . | TGTGCCTGGAGTGTAGGATCGACAGGGGGGGGTTCACCCCTCCACTTT | CAWSVGSTGGGSPLHF
TRBJ1-1 | . | TRBV7-9 | . | TGTGCCAGCAGCTTAGATGGAGGGGGGACTGAAGCTTTCTTT | CASSLDGGGTEAFF
TRBJ2-1 | . | TRBV24-1 | . | TGTGCCACCAGTGATCGGGGGTGGAATGAGCAGTTCTTC | CATSDRGWNEQFF
TRBJ1-3 | . | TRBV18 | once | TGTGCCAGCTCACCAGGGCTTACTGGAAACACCATATATTTT | CASSPGLTGNTIYF
TRBJ1-2 | TRBD1 | TRBV29-1 | . | TGCAGCGTGGACAGGGAGGGAGGCTACACCTTC | CSVDREGGYTF
TRBJ1-2 | TRBD1 | TRBV5-5 | few | TGTGCCAGCAGCCCGGGACAGGGGGCCATCAACTATGGCTACACCTTC | CASSPGQGAINYGYTF
TRBJ2-7 | . | TRBV7-8 | . | TGTGCCAGCAGCTGGGGGGCGGCCTACGAGCAGTACTTC | CASSWGAAYEQYF
TRBJ2-7 | . | TRBV15 | . | TGTGCCACCAGCAGACCCCGGGGAGGATCCCGGCCCTACGAGCAGTACTTC | CATSRPRGGSRPYEQYF
TRBJ2-1 | TRBD2 | TRBV27 | once | TGTGCCAGCGCGGGACTAGCGGCCTACAATGAGCAGTTCTTC | CASAGLAAYNEQFF
TRBJ2-2 | . | TRBV13 | once | TGTGCCAGCAGCTTAGAATCCCCGGAGGGCACCGGGGAGCTGTTTTTT | CASSLESPEGTGELFF
TRBJ1-1 | . | TRBV11-2 | . | TGTGCCAGCAGCACACGGGGGGGGAACACTGAAGCTTTCTTT | CASSTRGGNTEAFF
TRBJ1-5 | . | TRBV11-1 | . | TGTGCCAGCAGCTTAGACCTTAATCAGCCCCAGCATTTT | CASSLDLNQPQHF
TRBJ1-5 | . | TRBV6-5 | . | TGTGCCAGCAGCCTTCGGGAAAATCAGCCCCAGCATTTT | CASSLRENQPQHF
TRBJ1-2 | TRBD1 | TRBV27 | . | TGTGCCAGCAAACCAACAGGGGTCTATGGCTACACCTTC | CASKPTGVYGYTF
TRBJ2-3 | . | TRBV30 | once | TGTGCCTGGAGGTGGTGGGACGCATCTAGCACAGATACGCAGTATTTT | CAWRWWDASSTDTQYF
TRBJ1-1 | TRBD1 | TRBV30 | . | TGTGCCTGGAGACCCCTCAGGGGGACTGAAGCTTTCTTT | CAWRPLRGTEAFF